Listed below are T cell receptor beta chains from one sample, sequenced in a study of long-term antiretroviral therapy in people with HIV. Profiling relied on immunoSEQ multiplex PCR, and the TCRdb table lists in-frame clones only, not all of them. The table records around 18,000 clones, 91% of them present only once. Sequencing was performed on unsorted PBMCs, taken 3 years after starting antiretroviral therapy. These receptors were obtained from a man aged 50 or older with HIV. CDR3s include the opening cysteine and the closing phenylalanine or tryptophan. A D gene is named only where the DNA matches it firmly. Rows give clone size only sometimes, using once, few, many, or a class for an expanded clone.

CDR3aa: CATSREKGTGELTYNEQFF
CDR3nt: TGTGCCACCAGCAGAGAAAAGGGGACAGGGGAACTTACCTACAATGAGCAGTTCTTC
v_gene: TRBV15
abundance: NA
d_gene: TRBD1
j_gene: TRBJ2-1

CDR3aa: CASSPVMGMGSPLHF
CDR3nt: TGCGCCAGCAGCCCTGTCATGGGGATGGGTTCACCCCTCCACTTT
v_gene: TRBV4-3
abundance: NA
d_gene: NA
j_gene: TRBJ1-6

CDR3aa: CASTTAGNTEAFF
CDR3nt: TGTGCCAGCACCACGGCGGGGAACACTGAAGCTTTCTTT
v_gene: TRBV11-2
abundance: NA
d_gene: NA
j_gene: TRBJ1-1

CDR3aa: CASSALAGEENEQFF
CDR3nt: TGTGCCAGCAGCGCGCTAGCGGGGGAGGAGAATGAGCAGTTCTTC
v_gene: TRBV9
abundance: NA
d_gene: TRBD2
j_gene: TRBJ2-1

CDR3aa: CASSLRDGYEQYF
CDR3nt: TGTGCCAGCAGCCTCCGGGACGGCTACGAGCAGTACTTC
v_gene: TRBV11-3
abundance: NA
d_gene: NA
j_gene: TRBJ2-7

CDR3aa: CAWSVSGDTEAFF
CDR3nt: TGTGCCTGGAGTGTATCCGGGGACACTGAAGCTTTCTTT
v_gene: TRBV30
abundance: NA
d_gene: NA
j_gene: TRBJ1-1

CDR3aa: CAISEGGTGTGELFF
CDR3nt: TGTGCCATCAGTGAAGGGGGCACGGGCACCGGGGAGCTGTTTTTT
v_gene: TRBV10-3
abundance: NA
d_gene: TRBD1
j_gene: TRBJ2-2

CDR3aa: CASSLGGDETQYF
CDR3nt: TGTGCCAGCAGCTTAGGGGGGGATGAGACCCAGTACTTC
v_gene: TRBV7-9
abundance: NA
d_gene: NA
j_gene: TRBJ2-5

CDR3aa: CASSFTSGGTDTQYF
CDR3nt: TGTGCCAGCAGCTTTACTAGCGGGGGCACAGATACGCAGTATTTT
v_gene: TRBV7-2
abundance: once
d_gene: TRBD2
j_gene: TRBJ2-3

CDR3aa: CASSQDLGDVTSGAYEQYF
CDR3nt: TGCGCCAGCAGCCAAGATCTTGGGGACGTGACTAGCGGGGCCTACGAGCAGTACTTC
v_gene: TRBV4-3
abundance: NA
d_gene: TRBD2
j_gene: TRBJ2-7

CDR3aa: CASSFGGDVSPLHF
CDR3nt: TGTGCCAGCAGCTTTGGGGGCGACGTTTCACCCCTCCACTTT
v_gene: TRBV5-4
abundance: NA
d_gene: NA
j_gene: TRBJ1-6

CDR3aa: CASSLAVGSPTGELFF
CDR3nt: TGTGCCAGCAGCTTGGCCGTGGGCAGCCCCACCGGGGAGCTGTTTTTT
v_gene: TRBV5-4
abundance: NA
d_gene: NA
j_gene: TRBJ2-2

CDR3aa: CASSSYSGDLAKNIQYF
CDR3nt: TGTGCCAGCAGTTCCTATAGCGGGGACTTAGCCAAAAACATTCAGTACTTC
v_gene: TRBV28
abundance: NA
d_gene: TRBD2
j_gene: TRBJ2-4

CDR3aa: CASSIISYTEAFF
CDR3nt: TGTGCCAGTAGTATAATAAGTTACACTGAAGCTTTCTTT
v_gene: TRBV19
abundance: NA
d_gene: NA
j_gene: TRBJ1-1

CDR3aa: CASRSLRGAEGQPQHF
CDR3nt: TGTGCCAGCAGATCCCTCCGAGGGGCAGAGGGTCAGCCCCAGCATTTT
v_gene: TRBV5-6
abundance: NA
d_gene: NA
j_gene: TRBJ1-5

CDR3aa: CASSRQGKATRQYF
CDR3nt: TGTGCCAGCAGTCGACAGGGTAAGGCGACCCGGCAGTACTTC
v_gene: TRBV6-5
abundance: NA
d_gene: TRBD1
j_gene: TRBJ2-7

CDR3aa: CASSLVAASSYNEQFF
CDR3nt: TGCGCCAGCAGCTTGGTGGCGGCCAGCTCCTACAATGAGCAGTTCTTC
v_gene: TRBV5-1
abundance: NA
d_gene: NA
j_gene: TRBJ2-1

CDR3aa: CASSFNGGAETQYF
CDR3nt: TGTGCCAGCAGCTTTAACGGGGGGGCAGAGACCCAGTACTTC
v_gene: TRBV7-7
abundance: NA
d_gene: TRBD2
j_gene: TRBJ2-5

CDR3aa: CASSETGPGTDTQYF
CDR3nt: TGTGCCAGCAGCGAGACAGGGCCCGGCACAGATACGCAGTATTTT
v_gene: TRBV2
abundance: once
d_gene: TRBD1
j_gene: TRBJ2-3

CDR3aa: CASSQGTGSNSPLHF
CDR3nt: TGTGCCAGCAGCCAAGGGACAGGCTCTAATTCACCCCTCCACTTT
v_gene: TRBV14
abundance: NA
d_gene: TRBD1
j_gene: TRBJ1-6

CDR3aa: CASSAVVGQGDYNEQFF
CDR3nt: TGTGCCAGCAGTGCTGTTGTGGGACAGGGTGACTACAATGAGCAGTTCTTC
v_gene: TRBV2
abundance: few
d_gene: TRBD1
j_gene: TRBJ2-1

CDR3aa: CASSSRGHSTNEKLFF
CDR3nt: TGTGCCAGCAGCAGCAGGGGACATTCAACTAATGAAAAACTGTTTTTT
v_gene: TRBV7-8
abundance: NA
d_gene: NA
j_gene: TRBJ1-4

CDR3aa: CASSSARQLNTEAFF
CDR3nt: TGTGCCAGCAGCTCCGCCCGGCAGCTGAACACTGAAGCTTTCTTT
v_gene: TRBV7-2
abundance: NA
d_gene: NA
j_gene: TRBJ1-1

CDR3aa: CAISRDRGEKLFF
CDR3nt: TGTGCCATCAGCCGGGACAGGGGTGAAAAACTGTTTTTT
v_gene: TRBV10-3
abundance: NA
d_gene: TRBD1
j_gene: TRBJ1-4

CDR3aa: CASSINSGYNEQFF
CDR3nt: TGTGCCAGTAGTATAAATTCAGGGTACAATGAGCAGTTCTTC
v_gene: TRBV19
abundance: once
d_gene: NA
j_gene: TRBJ2-1

CDR3aa: CASSYSATSGGAEQYF
CDR3nt: TGTGCCAGCAGTTACTCGGCGACTAGCGGGGGGGCCGAGCAGTACTTC
v_gene: TRBV6-5
abundance: NA
d_gene: TRBD2
j_gene: TRBJ2-7

CDR3aa: CASSETGRVDANYGYTF
CDR3nt: TGTGCCAGCAGTGAAACGGGGCGTGTAGATGCTAACTATGGCTACACCTTC
v_gene: TRBV25-1
abundance: NA
d_gene: NA
j_gene: TRBJ1-2

CDR3aa: CASRLPATNEKLFF
CDR3nt: TGTGCCAGCAGACTCCCGGCAACTAATGAAAAACTGTTTTTT
v_gene: TRBV6-6
abundance: NA
d_gene: NA
j_gene: TRBJ1-4

CDR3aa: CACKGFSGYEQYF
CDR3nt: TGTGCCTGTAAGGGGTTTAGTGGGTACGAGCAGTACTTC
v_gene: TRBV30
abundance: NA
d_gene: NA
j_gene: TRBJ2-7

CDR3aa: CASSVGFSGGDEQYF
CDR3nt: TGTGCCAGCAGCGTAGGGTTTAGCGGGGGGGACGAGCAGTACTTC
v_gene: TRBV9
abundance: NA
d_gene: TRBD2
j_gene: TRBJ2-7

CDR3aa: CATSSHRDIIYEQYF
CDR3nt: TGTGCCACCAGCAGTCACCGGGACATTATTTACGAGCAGTACTTC
v_gene: TRBV15
abundance: NA
d_gene: NA
j_gene: TRBJ2-7

CDR3aa: CSVDFDRGRSGANVLTF
CDR3nt: TGCAGCGTAGACTTCGACAGGGGGCGTTCTGGGGCCAACGTCCTGACTTTC
v_gene: TRBV29-1
abundance: once
d_gene: TRBD1
j_gene: TRBJ2-6

CDR3aa: CASSRRDSNTEKLFF
CDR3nt: TGTGCCAGCAGTAGGCGGGACAGCAATACTGAAAAACTGTTTTTT
v_gene: TRBV6-1
abundance: NA
d_gene: TRBD1
j_gene: TRBJ1-4

CDR3aa: CASSPPGGNYGYTF
CDR3nt: TGCGCCAGCAGCCCTCCCGGGGGCAACTATGGCTACACCTTC
v_gene: TRBV5-1
abundance: NA
d_gene: NA
j_gene: TRBJ1-2

CDR3aa: CASSLASGNEQFF
CDR3nt: TGTGCCAGTAGTTTGGCTAGCGGCAATGAGCAGTTCTTC
v_gene: TRBV19
abundance: NA
d_gene: TRBD2
j_gene: TRBJ2-1

CDR3aa: CASSSAQGAREQYF
CDR3nt: TGTGCCAGCAGCTCCGCTCAGGGGGCGCGCGAGCAGTACTTC
v_gene: TRBV7-2
abundance: NA
d_gene: TRBD1
j_gene: TRBJ2-7

CDR3aa: CASSQDLGVGGYTF
CDR3nt: TGTGCCAGCAGCCAAGATTTAGGGGTTGGTGGCTACACCTTC
v_gene: TRBV14
abundance: NA
d_gene: NA
j_gene: TRBJ1-2

CDR3aa: CASSRGTENTEAFF
CDR3nt: TGCGCCAGCAGCCGAGGGACCGAGAACACTGAAGCTTTCTTT
v_gene: TRBV5-1
abundance: once
d_gene: NA
j_gene: TRBJ1-1

CDR3aa: CASSGQGREQYF
CDR3nt: TGTGCCAGCAGTGGACAGGGTCGGGAGCAGTACTTC
v_gene: TRBV2
abundance: NA
d_gene: TRBD1
j_gene: TRBJ2-7

CDR3aa: CATSRVIGVNYGYTF
CDR3nt: TGTGCCACCAGCAGAGTGATAGGGGTGAACTATGGCTACACCTTC
v_gene: TRBV15
abundance: NA
d_gene: NA
j_gene: TRBJ1-2

CDR3aa: CSPGGVMNTEAFF
CDR3nt: TGCAGCCCCGGGGGAGTTATGAACACTGAAGCTTTCTTT
v_gene: TRBV29-1
abundance: NA
d_gene: NA
j_gene: TRBJ1-1

CDR3aa: CASSQGNRGPPEQYF
CDR3nt: TGCGCCAGCAGCCAAGGGAACAGGGGCCCCCCCGAGCAGTACTTC
v_gene: TRBV4-1
abundance: NA
d_gene: TRBD1
j_gene: TRBJ2-7

CDR3aa: CASSQDGETDTQYF
CDR3nt: TGCGCCAGCAGCCAAGATGGGGAGACAGATACGCAGTATTTT
v_gene: TRBV4-3
abundance: NA
d_gene: NA
j_gene: TRBJ2-3